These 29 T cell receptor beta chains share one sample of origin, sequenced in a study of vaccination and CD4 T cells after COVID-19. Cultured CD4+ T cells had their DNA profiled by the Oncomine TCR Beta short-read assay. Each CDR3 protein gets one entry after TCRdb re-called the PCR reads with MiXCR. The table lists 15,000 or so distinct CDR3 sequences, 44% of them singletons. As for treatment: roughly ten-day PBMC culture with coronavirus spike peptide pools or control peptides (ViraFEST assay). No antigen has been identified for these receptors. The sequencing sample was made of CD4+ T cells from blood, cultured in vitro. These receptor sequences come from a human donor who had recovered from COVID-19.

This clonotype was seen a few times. The CDR3 DNA is TGCAGTGCTAGAGTTCGCGGGACTAGCGGGAGGGTCAGTTGGACCGGGGAGCTGTTTTTT. This encodes CSARVRGTSGRVSWTGELFF. The rearrangement links TRBV20-1 to TRBJ2-2; TRBD2 agrees at 16 bases. The CDR3 runs to 20 residues. CDR1 DFQATT and CDR2 SNEGSKA come from the germline V gene (reference sequence). V gave up 1 base and J gave up 5 bases; unmatched junction bases: 13.

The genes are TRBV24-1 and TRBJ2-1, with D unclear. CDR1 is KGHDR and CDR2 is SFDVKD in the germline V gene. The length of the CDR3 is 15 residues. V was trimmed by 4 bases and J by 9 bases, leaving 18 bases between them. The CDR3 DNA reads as TGTGCCACCAGTGAAGCACGCTGGCTAGTGTCTGAGCAGTTCTTC. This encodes CATSEARWLVSEQFF.

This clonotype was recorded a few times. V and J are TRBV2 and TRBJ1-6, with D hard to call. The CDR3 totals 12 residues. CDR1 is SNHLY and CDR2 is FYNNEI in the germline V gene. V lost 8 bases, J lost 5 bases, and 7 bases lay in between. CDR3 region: CASVRDNSPLHF. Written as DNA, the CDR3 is TGTGCCAGCGTTCGTGATAATTCACCCCTCCACTTT.

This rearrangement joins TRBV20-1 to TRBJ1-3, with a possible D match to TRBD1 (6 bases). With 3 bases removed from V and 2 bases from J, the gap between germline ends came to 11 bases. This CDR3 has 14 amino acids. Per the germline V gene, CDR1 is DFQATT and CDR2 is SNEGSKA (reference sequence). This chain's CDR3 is CSASKGGAGNTIYF. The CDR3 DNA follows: TGCAGTGCTAGTAAAGGGGGGGCTGGAAACACCATATATTTT.

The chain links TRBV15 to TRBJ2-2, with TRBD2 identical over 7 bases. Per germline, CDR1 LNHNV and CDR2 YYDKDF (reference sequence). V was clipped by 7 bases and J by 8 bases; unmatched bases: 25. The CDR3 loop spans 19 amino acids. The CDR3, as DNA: TGTGCCACCACCTCGATCAGAGGGTCGCCCGGCGGGAGCTGGGGGGAGCTGTTTTTT. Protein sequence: CATTSIRGSPGGSWGELFF. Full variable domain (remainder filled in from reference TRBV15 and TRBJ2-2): DAMVIQNPRYQVTQFGKPVTLSCSQTLNHNVMYWYQQKSSQAPKLLFHYYDKDFNNEADTPDNFQSRRPNTSFCFLDIRSPGLGDTAMYLCATTSIRGSPGGSWGELFFGEGSRLTVL.

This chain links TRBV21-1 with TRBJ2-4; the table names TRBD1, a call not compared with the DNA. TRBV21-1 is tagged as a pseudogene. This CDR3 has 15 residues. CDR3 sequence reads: CASGQEQLAKNIQYF. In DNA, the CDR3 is TGTGCCAGCGGACAGGAGCAATTAGCCAAAAACATTCAGTACTTC.

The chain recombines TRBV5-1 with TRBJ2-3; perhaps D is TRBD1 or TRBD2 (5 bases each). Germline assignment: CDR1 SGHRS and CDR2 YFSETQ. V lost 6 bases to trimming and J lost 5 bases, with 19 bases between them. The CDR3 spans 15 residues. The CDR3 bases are TGCGCCAGCAACGTCGGACATGGAGGCGGAGATACGCAGTATTTT. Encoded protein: CASNVGHGGGDTQYF.

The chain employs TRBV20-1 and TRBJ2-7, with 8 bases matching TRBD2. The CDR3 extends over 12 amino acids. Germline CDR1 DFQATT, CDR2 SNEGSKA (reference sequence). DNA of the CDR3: TGCGCCCAGAGGAGCGGGGGCTACGAGCAGTACTTC. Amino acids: CAQRSGGYEQYF.

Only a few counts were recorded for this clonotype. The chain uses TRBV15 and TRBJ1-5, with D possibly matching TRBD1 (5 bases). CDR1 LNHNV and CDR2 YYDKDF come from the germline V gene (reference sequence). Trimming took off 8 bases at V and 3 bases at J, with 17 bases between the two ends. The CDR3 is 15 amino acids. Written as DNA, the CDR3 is TGTGCCACCGCCACTATACAGGAGAACAATCAGCCCCAGCATTTT. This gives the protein CATATIQENNQPQHF. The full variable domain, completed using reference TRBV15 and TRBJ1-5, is DAMVIQNPRYQVTQFGKPVTLSCSQTLNHNVMYWYQQKSSQAPKLLFHYYDKDFNNEADTPDNFQSRRPNTSFCFLDIRSPGLGDTAMYLCATATIQENNQPQHFGDGTRLSIL.

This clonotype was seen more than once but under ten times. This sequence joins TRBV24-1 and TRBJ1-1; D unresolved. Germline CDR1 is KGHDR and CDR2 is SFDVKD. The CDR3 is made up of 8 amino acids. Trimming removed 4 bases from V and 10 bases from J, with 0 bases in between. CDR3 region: CATSEAFF. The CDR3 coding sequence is TGTGCCACCAGTGAAGCTTTCTTT.

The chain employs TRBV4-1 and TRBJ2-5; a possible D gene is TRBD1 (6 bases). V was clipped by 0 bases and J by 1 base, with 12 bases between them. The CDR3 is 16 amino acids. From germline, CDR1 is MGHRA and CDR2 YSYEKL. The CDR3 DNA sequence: TGCGCCAGCAGCCAAGATGCCCGGACAGTCCAAGAGACCCAGTACTTC. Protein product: CASSQDARTVQETQYF.

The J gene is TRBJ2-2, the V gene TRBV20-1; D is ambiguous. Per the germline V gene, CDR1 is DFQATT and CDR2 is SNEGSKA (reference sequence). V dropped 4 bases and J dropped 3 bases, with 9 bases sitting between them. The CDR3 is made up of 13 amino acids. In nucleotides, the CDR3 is TGCAGTGCTAAAACCAGTCACACCGGGGAGCTGTTTTTT. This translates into CSAKTSHTGELFF.

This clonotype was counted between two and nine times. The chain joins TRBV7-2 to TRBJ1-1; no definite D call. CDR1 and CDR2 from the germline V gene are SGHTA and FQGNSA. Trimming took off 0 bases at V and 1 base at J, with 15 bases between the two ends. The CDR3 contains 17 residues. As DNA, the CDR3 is TGTGCCAGCAGCTTAGCCAGGTCGCAAAACAGGAACACTGAAGCTTTCTTT. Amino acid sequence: CASSLARSQNRNTEAFF.

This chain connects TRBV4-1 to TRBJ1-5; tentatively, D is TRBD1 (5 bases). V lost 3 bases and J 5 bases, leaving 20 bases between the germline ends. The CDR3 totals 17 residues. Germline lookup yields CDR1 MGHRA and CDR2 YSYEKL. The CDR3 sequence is CASSQNVGLKRHQPQHF. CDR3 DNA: TGCGCCAGCAGCCAGAACGTGGGACTCAAAAGGCATCAGCCCCAGCATTTT.

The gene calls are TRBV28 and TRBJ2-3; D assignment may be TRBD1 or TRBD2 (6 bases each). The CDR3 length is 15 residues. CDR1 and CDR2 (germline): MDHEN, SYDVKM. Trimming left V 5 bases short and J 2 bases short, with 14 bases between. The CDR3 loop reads CASSAGRGITDTQYF. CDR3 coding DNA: TGTGCCAGCAGTGCGGGAAGGGGGATCACAGATACGCAGTATTTT.

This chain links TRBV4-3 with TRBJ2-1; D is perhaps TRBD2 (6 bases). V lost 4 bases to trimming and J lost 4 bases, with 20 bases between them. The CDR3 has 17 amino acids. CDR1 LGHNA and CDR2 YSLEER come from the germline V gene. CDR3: CASSLRRRPGAYNEQFF. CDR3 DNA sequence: TGCGCCAGCAGCCTCCGGAGGAGGCCGGGAGCATACAATGAGCAGTTCTTC.

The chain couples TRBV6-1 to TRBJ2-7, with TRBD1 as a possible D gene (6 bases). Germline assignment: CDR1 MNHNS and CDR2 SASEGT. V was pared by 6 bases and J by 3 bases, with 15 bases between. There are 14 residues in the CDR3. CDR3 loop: CASSRGDRNYEQYF. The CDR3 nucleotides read TGTGCCAGCAGCCGAGGTGACAGGAACTACGAGCAGTACTTC.

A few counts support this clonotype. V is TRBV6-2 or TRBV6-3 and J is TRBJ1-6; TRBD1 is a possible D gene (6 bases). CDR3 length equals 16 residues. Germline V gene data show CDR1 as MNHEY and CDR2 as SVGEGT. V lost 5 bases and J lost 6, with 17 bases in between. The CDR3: CASSRLGQLFNSPLHF. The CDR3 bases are TGTGCCAGCAGTCGCCTCGGACAGCTCTTTAATTCACCCCTCCACTTT.

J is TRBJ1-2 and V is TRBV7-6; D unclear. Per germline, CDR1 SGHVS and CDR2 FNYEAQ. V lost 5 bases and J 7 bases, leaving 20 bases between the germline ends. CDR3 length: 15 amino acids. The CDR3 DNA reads TGTGCCAGCAGCCCCCAGCTGGGCGCGTTCGCTGGCTACACCTTC. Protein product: CASSPQLGAFAGYTF. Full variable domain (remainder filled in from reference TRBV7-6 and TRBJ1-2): GAGVSQSPRYKVTKRGQDVALRCDPISGHVSLYWYRQALGQGPEFLTYFNYEAQQDKSGLPNDRFSAERPEGSISTLTIQRTEQRDSAMYRCASSPQLGAFAGYTFGSGTRLTVV.

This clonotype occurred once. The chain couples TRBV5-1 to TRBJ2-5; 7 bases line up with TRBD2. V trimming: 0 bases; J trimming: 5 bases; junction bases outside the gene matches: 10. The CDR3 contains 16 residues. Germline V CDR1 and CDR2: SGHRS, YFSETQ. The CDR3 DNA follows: TGCGCCAGCAGCTTGGTTCCGGGAGGAGTCGGGGAGACCCAGTACTTC. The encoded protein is CASSLVPGGVGETQYF.

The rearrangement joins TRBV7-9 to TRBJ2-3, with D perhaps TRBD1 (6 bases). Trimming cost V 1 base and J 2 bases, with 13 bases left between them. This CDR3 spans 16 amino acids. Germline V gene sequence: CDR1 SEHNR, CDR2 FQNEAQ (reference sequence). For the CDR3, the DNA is TGTGCCAGCAGCTTAGTTGGCAGGGGTTACACAGATACGCAGTATTTT. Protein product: CASSLVGRGYTDTQYF.

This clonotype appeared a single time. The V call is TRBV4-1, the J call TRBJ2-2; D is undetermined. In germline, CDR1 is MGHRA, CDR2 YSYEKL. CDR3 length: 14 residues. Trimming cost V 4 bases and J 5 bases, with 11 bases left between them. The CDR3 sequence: CASSRSWRTGELFF. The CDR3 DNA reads TGCGCCAGCAGCCGAAGTTGGCGGACCGGGGAGCTGTTTTTT.

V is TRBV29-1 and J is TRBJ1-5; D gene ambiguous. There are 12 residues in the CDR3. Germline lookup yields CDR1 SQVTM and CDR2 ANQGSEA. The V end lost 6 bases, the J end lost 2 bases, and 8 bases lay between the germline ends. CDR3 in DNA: TGCAGCGTAGGGTCGGGCAATCAGCCCCAGCATTTT. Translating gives CSVGSGNQPQHF.

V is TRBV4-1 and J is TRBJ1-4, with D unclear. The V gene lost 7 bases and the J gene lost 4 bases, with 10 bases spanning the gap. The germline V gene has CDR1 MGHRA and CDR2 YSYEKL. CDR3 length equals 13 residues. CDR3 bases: TGCGCCAGCACCGGGGTACTTAATGAAAAACTGTTTTTT. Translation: CASTGVLNEKLFF.

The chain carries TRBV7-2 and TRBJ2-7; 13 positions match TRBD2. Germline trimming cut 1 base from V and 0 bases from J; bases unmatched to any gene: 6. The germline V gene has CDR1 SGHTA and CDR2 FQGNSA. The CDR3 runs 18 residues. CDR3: CASSLVATSGRASYEQYF. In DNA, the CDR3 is TGTGCCAGCAGCTTAGTGGCAACTAGCGGGAGGGCCTCCTACGAGCAGTACTTC.

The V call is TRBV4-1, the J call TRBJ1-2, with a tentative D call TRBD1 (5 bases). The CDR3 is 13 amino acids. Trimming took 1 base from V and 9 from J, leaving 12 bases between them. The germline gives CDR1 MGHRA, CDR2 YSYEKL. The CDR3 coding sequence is TGCGCCAGCAGCCAAGTTGGGGCGGGGAGCTACACCTTC. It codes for CASSQVGAGSYTF.

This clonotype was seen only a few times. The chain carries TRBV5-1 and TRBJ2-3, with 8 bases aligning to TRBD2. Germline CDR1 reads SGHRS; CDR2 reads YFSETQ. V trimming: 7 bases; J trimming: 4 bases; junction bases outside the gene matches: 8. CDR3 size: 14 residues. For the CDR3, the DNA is TGCGCCAGCGGACCGGGAGGGCCTGCAGATACGCAGTATTTT. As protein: CASGPGGPADTQYF. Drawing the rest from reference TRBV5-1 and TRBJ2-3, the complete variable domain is KAGVTQTPRYLIKTRGQQVTLSCSPISGHRSVSWYQQTPGQGLQFLFEYFSETQRNKGNFPGRFSGRQFSNSRSEMNVSTLELGDSALYLCASGPGGPADTQYFGPGTRLTVL.

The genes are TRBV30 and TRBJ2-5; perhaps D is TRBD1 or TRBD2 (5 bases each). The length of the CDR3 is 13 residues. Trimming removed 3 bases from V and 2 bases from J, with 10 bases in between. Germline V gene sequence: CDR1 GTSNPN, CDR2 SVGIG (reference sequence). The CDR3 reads CAWRGDLQETQYF. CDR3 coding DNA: TGTGCCTGGAGGGGGGATTTGCAAGAGACCCAGTACTTC.

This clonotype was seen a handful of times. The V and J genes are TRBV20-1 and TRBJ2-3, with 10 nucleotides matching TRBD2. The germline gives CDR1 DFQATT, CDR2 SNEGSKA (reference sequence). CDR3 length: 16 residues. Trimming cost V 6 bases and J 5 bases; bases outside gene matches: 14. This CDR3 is CSAATGLAGEVDTQYF. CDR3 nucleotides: TGCAGTGCCGCAACGGGGCTAGCGGGAGAGGTAGATACGCAGTATTTT.